This T cell receptor beta chain comes out of a study of blood T cell repertoires in COVID-19. The wider study: The United States, Italy and Spain were the sources of the acute and convalescent COVID-19 samples. Sources were T cells, B-cell-depleted T cells, or PBMCs; the material itself was cDNA or gDNA.

V shed 5 bases, J shed 5 bases, and the junction held 11 bases outside the gene matches. Per germline, CDR1 SEHNR and CDR2 FQNEAQ (reference sequence). The CDR3 contains 15 residues. Profiled with immunoSEQ multiplex PCR; TCRdb holds only in-frame clones, not every one. The table includes about 140,000 clones, over 60% detected once. The chain carries TRBV7-9 and TRBJ2-7, with 8 bases identical to TRBD1. The TCR originated in a woman between 50 and 59 years old who had recovered from COVID-19. The sequencing sample was made of PBMCs or T cells enriched from blood (not recorded which). CDR3 nucleotides: TGTGCCAGCAGCCTGACAGGGGCCACGGCGGACGAGCAGTACTTC. Amino acid sequence: CASSLTGATADEQYF.